Listed below are T cell receptor beta chains from one sample, sequenced in a study of blood T cell repertoires in COVID-19. Assay: immunoSEQ multiplex PCR; the TCRdb copy retains only in-frame clones and omits some. The sample lists about 120,000 clones, under 90% seen once, with 3.9% in the top ten. Sequences were obtained from peripheral blood. These receptors all stem from a man in his sixties with acute or convalescent COVID-19. CDR3s include the opening cysteine and the closing phenylalanine or tryptophan. A D gene is named only where the DNA matches it firmly. Some rows have no size entry. The others give once, few or many, or a class for an expanded clone.

CDR3 DNA: TGTGCCAGCAGTCTAAACACAGCTAACTATGGCTACACCTTC
CDR3 protein: CASSLNTANYGYTF
V gene: TRBV6-5
D gene: -
clone size: -
J gene: TRBJ1-2

CDR3 DNA: TGTGCCACCAGTGACGCGACTAGCCGGGGTGAGCAGTTCTTC
CDR3 protein: CATSDATSRGEQFF
V gene: TRBV24-1
D gene: TRBD2
clone size: -
J gene: TRBJ2-1

CDR3 DNA: TGTGCCAGCAGCCCTTCGGGGGCTAACTATGGCTACACCTTC
CDR3 protein: CASSPSGANYGYTF
V gene: TRBV11-2
D gene: -
clone size: -
J gene: TRBJ1-2

CDR3 DNA: TGTGCCAGCAGCACTGACGGACTTAATGAAAAACTGTTTTTT
CDR3 protein: CASSTDGLNEKLFF
V gene: TRBV7-8
D gene: -
clone size: -
J gene: TRBJ1-4

CDR3 DNA: TGTGCCAGCAGCTACGGCGGGGGACTAGCTGATTACAATGAGCAGTTCTTC
CDR3 protein: CASSYGGGLADYNEQFF
V gene: TRBV11-2
D gene: TRBD2
clone size: -
J gene: TRBJ2-1

CDR3 DNA: TGTGCCAGTAGCCGGGACAGGGGGCCAGTATTCTATGGCTACACCTTC
CDR3 protein: CASSRDRGPVFYGYTF
V gene: TRBV19
D gene: TRBD1
clone size: -
J gene: TRBJ1-2

CDR3 DNA: TGCGCCAGCAGTAACGAGCGGGGTGGAAATACGCAGTATTTT
CDR3 protein: CASSNERGGNTQYF
V gene: TRBV10-2
D gene: TRBD2
clone size: -
J gene: TRBJ2-3

CDR3 DNA: TGTGCCAGCAGCTTCGGGACTCGAGGCTACGAGCAGTACTTC
CDR3 protein: CASSFGTRGYEQYF
V gene: TRBV7-8
D gene: -
clone size: -
J gene: TRBJ2-7

CDR3 DNA: TGCGCCAGCAGCTTTTCGGAGAGCACAGATACGCAGTATTTT
CDR3 protein: CASSFSESTDTQYF
V gene: TRBV5-1
D gene: -
clone size: -
J gene: TRBJ2-3

CDR3 DNA: TGTGCCAGCTCACCAATTTTTTCGCCTAGCGGGAAAAACTACAATGAGCAGTTCTTC
CDR3 protein: CASSPIFSPSGKNYNEQFF
V gene: TRBV18
D gene: TRBD2
clone size: -
J gene: TRBJ2-1

CDR3 DNA: TGTGCCAGCAGCTTAGGGCAGGGAGGGAATGAGCAGTTCTTC
CDR3 protein: CASSLGQGGNEQFF
V gene: TRBV11-3
D gene: TRBD2
clone size: -
J gene: TRBJ2-1

CDR3 DNA: TGTGCCAGCAGCTTAGGGCGTAGCGACTACGAGCAGTACTTC
CDR3 protein: CASSLGRSDYEQYF
V gene: TRBV11-2
D gene: -
clone size: -
J gene: TRBJ2-7

CDR3 DNA: TGCGCCAGCAGCCGCACTAGCGGGAGGTCCTACGAGCAGTACTTC
CDR3 protein: CASSRTSGRSYEQYF
V gene: TRBV4-3
D gene: TRBD2
clone size: -
J gene: TRBJ2-7

CDR3 DNA: TGTGCCACCAACCCTGCGGACTCCAGGGGAAACATTCAGTACTTC
CDR3 protein: CATNPADSRGNIQYF
V gene: TRBV6-1
D gene: -
clone size: -
J gene: TRBJ2-4

CDR3 DNA: TGTGCCAGCAGTACTTCAGATACGCAGTATTTT
CDR3 protein: CASSTSDTQYF
V gene: TRBV6-5
D gene: -
clone size: -
J gene: TRBJ2-3

CDR3 DNA: TGCGCCAGCAGCTTGGCTAGCGGGATCGGCGGGGAGCTGTTTTTT
CDR3 protein: CASSLASGIGGELFF
V gene: TRBV5-1
D gene: TRBD2
clone size: -
J gene: TRBJ2-2

CDR3 DNA: TGTGCCAGCAGTTACCAACCGGGACAGGCGACGTACGAGCAGTACTTC
CDR3 protein: CASSYQPGQATYEQYF
V gene: TRBV6-6
D gene: TRBD1
clone size: -
J gene: TRBJ2-7

CDR3 DNA: TGTGCCAGCAGCAACAGGGTCGGAGGCACTGAAGCTTTCTTT
CDR3 protein: CASSNRVGGTEAFF
V gene: TRBV6-5
D gene: -
clone size: few
J gene: TRBJ1-1

CDR3 DNA: TGTGCCAGCAGGGCGGCAGTTTCCAATCAGCCCCAGCATTTT
CDR3 protein: CASRAAVSNQPQHF
V gene: TRBV6-5
D gene: -
clone size: few
J gene: TRBJ1-5

CDR3 DNA: TGTGCCAGCAGTTACGAGGTGGGGGGAGGCTATGGCTACACCTTC
CDR3 protein: CASSYEVGGGYGYTF
V gene: TRBV28
D gene: -
clone size: -
J gene: TRBJ1-2

CDR3 DNA: TGTGCCAGCAAACGAGGGGGCTCTTTGTTTGGCGATGAGCAGTTCTTC
CDR3 protein: CASKRGGSLFGDEQFF
V gene: TRBV28
D gene: TRBD1
clone size: -
J gene: TRBJ2-1

CDR3 DNA: TGTGCCAGTAGCGCCGGGACAGGGTATGAAAAACTGTTTTTT
CDR3 protein: CASSAGTGYEKLFF
V gene: TRBV19
D gene: TRBD1
clone size: -
J gene: TRBJ1-4

CDR3 DNA: TGTGCCAGCAGATTCCAGGGGGCCTACGAGCAGTACTTC
CDR3 protein: CASRFQGAYEQYF
V gene: TRBV6-5
D gene: TRBD1
clone size: -
J gene: TRBJ2-7

CDR3 DNA: TGTGCCAGCCGCAGAGGAGGGAATGAGCAGTTCTTC
CDR3 protein: CASRRGGNEQFF
V gene: TRBV7-2
D gene: -
clone size: -
J gene: TRBJ2-1

CDR3 DNA: TGTGCCAGTAGGGGGGGGACCTACAATGAGCAGTTCTTC
CDR3 protein: CASRGGTYNEQFF
V gene: TRBV19
D gene: TRBD2
clone size: once
J gene: TRBJ2-1

CDR3 DNA: TGCGCCAGCAGCTCCGGGGTTGGCACCGGGGAGCTGTTTTTT
CDR3 protein: CASSSGVGTGELFF
V gene: TRBV5-1
D gene: -
clone size: -
J gene: TRBJ2-2

CDR3 DNA: TGTGCCAGCAGCCCCCGAGCTTCAACTAATGAAAAACTGTTTTTT
CDR3 protein: CASSPRASTNEKLFF
V gene: TRBV9
D gene: -
clone size: -
J gene: TRBJ1-4

CDR3 DNA: TGTGCCAGCGGGGGACAGGGGGACACTGAAGCTTTCTTT
CDR3 protein: CASGGQGDTEAFF
V gene: TRBV9
D gene: TRBD1
clone size: -
J gene: TRBJ1-1

CDR3 DNA: TGTGCCAGCAGCCAATTACAGGATGGGACTGAAGCTTTCTTT
CDR3 protein: CASSQLQDGTEAFF
V gene: TRBV16
D gene: -
clone size: -
J gene: TRBJ1-1

CDR3 DNA: TGTGCCAGCAGCTTGGGTGGCGGGGTTAAGAATGAAAAACTGTTTTTT
CDR3 protein: CASSLGGGVKNEKLFF
V gene: TRBV5-6
D gene: -
clone size: -
J gene: TRBJ1-4

CDR3 DNA: TGTGCCAGCAGCACGGGACAGGGAGCCGAGCAGTACTTC
CDR3 protein: CASSTGQGAEQYF
V gene: TRBV9
D gene: TRBD1
clone size: few
J gene: TRBJ2-7

CDR3 DNA: TGTGCCAGCAGCTTCCCCGGGACAGGGGACAATCAGCCCCAGCATTTT
CDR3 protein: CASSFPGTGDNQPQHF
V gene: TRBV7-4
D gene: TRBD1
clone size: -
J gene: TRBJ1-5

CDR3 DNA: TGTGCCACGGAGACCCCTAGCGGGGCCTACGAGCAGTACTTC
CDR3 protein: CATETPSGAYEQYF
V gene: TRBV10-3
D gene: TRBD2
clone size: -
J gene: TRBJ2-7

CDR3 DNA: TGCGCCAGCAGCCCGGGGTTTTTTGGGGCCAACGTCCTGACTTTC
CDR3 protein: CASSPGFFGANVLTF
V gene: TRBV4-3
D gene: -
clone size: -
J gene: TRBJ2-6

CDR3 DNA: TGCGCCAGCAGCCAAGAGACTAGCGGGAGCCCCCGGAACAATGAGCAGTTCTTC
CDR3 protein: CASSQETSGSPRNNEQFF
V gene: TRBV4-3
D gene: TRBD2
clone size: -
J gene: TRBJ2-1